This T cell receptor (beta chain) was captured in a study of breast tumors, draining lymph nodes, adjacent tissues listed by TCRdb under 2016. Some background on the complete study: Breast cancer patients provided tumor, adjacent nontumor tissue and axillary lymph nodes, and the study compared the TCR beta repertoires across these three sources. In human breast cancer, the study set out to evaluate how tumor, surrounding tissue and draining lymph node repertoires relate to one another and whether T cells may move between these sites. The full study reports these points: In luminal-like breast cancer, tumor and nontumor tissue repertoires resembled each other significantly more than in basal-like breast cancer. The data were considered consistent with the idea that most tumor T cells come from the lymph node and then expand in tumor tissue. The conclusion that tumor T cells originate in lymph nodes was presented as consistent with a hypothesis rather than as directly demonstrated. Tumor T-cell repertoires showed less diversity than lymph node repertoires and more diversity than nontumor tissue repertoires, and tumor T-cell repertoires showed preferential V and J gene usage.

There are many counts of this clonotype. The antigen it recognizes is unknown. Qualities for individual bases were not recorded, and no much larger clone is one base off. CDR1 and CDR2, per the germline V gene, are ENHRY and SYGVKD. The CDR3 measures 14 amino acids from cysteine to phenylalanine. Just CDR3 DNA is preserved here, 42 bases in frame from base 1. A distance of 18 bases separates the germline ends of V and J, which lose 10 bases and 5 bases respectively. Lymph node samples were obtained from the axillary draining lymph nodes of breast cancer patients. TCRdb names Illumina HiSeq 2000 as the instrument used. Multiplex PCR amplification was used to generate the TCR beta chain libraries. High-throughput sequencing was used to analyze the amplified TCR beta chain products. TCRdb trimmed the raw reads at Q25, called clones with MiXCR and kept productive beta chains. Entries that share a CDR3 protein sequence are merged under the most common genes and DNA. The sample contains approximately 190,000 distinct CDR3 sequences, around 29% of them found a single time. The top ten clonotypes cover approximately 4.3% of the sample.

The source is a female donor with breast cancer. Some clones in this sample may be carry-over from other donors' samples. The V and J segments used are TRBV10-3 and TRBJ2-1; TRBD1 might be the D gene, on 8 matching bases. Sequencing was performed on axillary lymph node tissue. The DNA sequence follows: TGTGCCACCTTCAGGGGGCTAGCGGACAATGAGCAGTTCTTC. Its protein product is CATFRGLADNEQFF.